The present entry profiles one T cell receptor (beta chain) with its context. One Seattle source followed patients from active infection through their disease course. As handled by the study authors: Amplification of reference gene primers provided the estimated nucleated cell counts. Assay: immunoSEQ multiplex PCR; the TCRdb copy retains only in-frame clones and omits some. The V and J calls and clone size come from that table; D and trimming were worked out from the DNA. The table includes about 34,000 clones, 65% to 85% detected once. These data are taken from a study of blood T cell repertoires in COVID-19. Background on the study: Sample material is recorded as cDNA or gDNA derived from T cells, B-cell-depleted T cells, or PBMCs.

The TCR originated in a man in his 70s with COVID-19, enrolled during active disease. Sequencing was done on a sample of peripheral blood.

This CDR3 is CASSVDMNTEAFF. Here the CDR3 DNA reads TGTGCCAGCAGTGTCGACATGAACACTGAAGCTTTCTTT. J is TRBJ1-1 and V is TRBV2; no clear D gene. There are 13 residues in the CDR3. The V gene lost 4 bases and the J gene lost 0 bases, with 6 bases spanning the gap. Germline lookup yields CDR1 SNHLY and CDR2 FYNNEI.